The rows below give T cell receptor beta chains drawn from one sample of a study of shared clonotypes between healthy human individuals. The assay was immunoSEQ multiplex PCR, and TCRdb's table has in-frame clones only and misses some. The sample consists of around 2,000,000 clones, approximately 94% of them appearing once. The sample taken for sequencing was naive CD8+ T cells sorted from blood. The origin of the receptors is a man aged 18 to 29 in good health. Each CDR3 is given with its conserved first and last residue. A D gene is named only where the DNA matches it firmly. Clone size is stated in some rows and not others, as once, few, many or a class when expanded.

abundance	v_gene	d_gene	j_gene	CDR3aa	CDR3nt
-	TRBV4-1	-	TRBJ2-7	CASSPDHLEQYF	TGCGCCAGCAGCCCAGACCACCTGGAGCAGTACTTC
few	TRBV27	TRBD2	TRBJ2-7	CASSLLGSSGANEQYF	TGTGCCAGCAGTTTACTCGGTTCTAGCGGGGCCAACGAGCAGTACTTC
-	TRBV6-1	-	TRBJ1-2	CASSALPQTNGYTF	TGTGCCAGCAGTGCTTTGCCCCAGACAAATGGCTACACCTTC
-	TRBV30	-	TRBJ2-1	CAWSVGFNEQFF	TGTGCCTGGAGTGTAGGGTTCAATGAGCAGTTCTTC
-	TRBV7-9	-	TRBJ1-1	CASSLAGREAFF	TGTGCCAGCAGCTTAGCGGGCAGGGAAGCTTTCTTT
-	TRBV28	TRBD2	TRBJ2-1	CASTSFREDNNEQFF	TGTGCCAGCACCTCCTTCCGGGAGGACAACAATGAACAGTTCTTC
-	TRBV11-1	-	TRBJ2-2	CASSFSQGGTGELFF	TGTGCCAGCAGCTTCTCACAGGGAGGGACCGGGGAGCTGTTTTTT
-	TRBV6-1	-	TRBJ2-7	CASSEYSDYEQYF	TGTGCCAGCAGTGAATACAGCGATTACGAGCAGTACTTC
-	TRBV11-1	-	TRBJ1-1	CASSPPGRVNTEAFF	TGTGCCAGCAGCCCTCCGGGCAGGGTGAACACTGAAGCTTTCTTT
once	TRBV25-1	-	TRBJ1-1	CASSEGYGEAFF	TGTGCCAGCAGTGAAGGGTATGGTGAAGCTTTCTTT
-	TRBV10-3	TRBD2	TRBJ2-3	CAITGGMPDTQYF	TGTGCCATCACGGGGGGGATGCCAGATACGCAGTATTTT
-	TRBV7-9	-	TRBJ2-5	CASSVVGEETQYF	TGTGCCAGCAGCGTCGTGGGGGAAGAGACCCAGTACTTC
once	TRBV7-9	TRBD1	TRBJ2-7	CASSDGQGPPRQYF	TGTGCCAGCAGCGACGGACAGGGCCCTCCCCGGCAGTACTTC
-	TRBV19	-	TRBJ2-7	CASSIGRGYEQYF	TGTGCCAGTAGTATCGGCAGGGGTTACGAGCAGTACTTC
-	TRBV20-1	-	TRBJ2-1	CSAGDNEQFF	TGCAGTGCTGGGGACAATGAGCAGTTCTTC
-	TRBV4-1	-	TRBJ1-4	CASSQEQVGDSEKLFF	TGCGCCAGCAGCCAAGAGCAGGTTGGGGATAGTGAAAAACTGTTTTTT
-	TRBV5-1	-	TRBJ2-3	CASSPDRSTDTQYF	TGCGCCAGCAGCCCCGACAGAAGTACAGATACGCAGTATTTT
once	TRBV25-1	TRBD2	TRBJ2-5	CASSNPGGMREQYF	TGTGCCAGCAGTAACCCGGGGGGGATGAGGGAGCAGTACTTC
-	TRBV4-1	TRBD2	TRBJ2-3	CASSHRLAGSIYTQYF	TGCGCCAGCAGCCACAGACTAGCGGGGTCGATATATACGCAGTATTTT
-	TRBV28	TRBD2	TRBJ2-1	CASSLALAGAPNEQFF	TGTGCCAGCAGTTTGGCACTAGCGGGGGCCCCCAATGAGCAGTTCTTC
-	TRBV2	-	TRBJ1-2	CASTIYGYTF	TGTGCCAGCACTATCTATGGCTACACCTTC
once	TRBV9	-	TRBJ2-7	CASSVAPWDGGYEQYF	TGTGCCAGCAGCGTAGCTCCGTGGGATGGAGGCTACGAGCAGTACTTC
-	TRBV29-1	TRBD1	TRBJ2-7	CSVYPTGENEQYF	TGCAGCGTTTACCCTACAGGGGAAAACGAGCAGTACTTC
-	TRBV5-6	TRBD2	TRBJ2-1	CASSVGLAAHNEQFF	TGTGCCAGCAGCGTGGGACTAGCGGCCCACAATGAGCAGTTCTTC